This is a list of T cell receptor beta chains from one sample in a study of T-cell reconstitution after alpha-beta-depleted transplantation in children. TCRdb re-analysed the PCR reads in MiXCR, keeping a single row per CDR3 protein. The sample carries hundreds of thousands of distinct CDR3 sequences, roughly 13% recorded once. The sequencing here drew on PBMCs, mostly from graft donor cells, taken 360 days after TCRalphabeta/CD19-depleted stem cell transplant. The receptors originated from a male patient younger than 18 who had a stem cell transplant for acute myeloid leukemia, so the T cells may come from the graft donor. Both conserved end residues are part of each CDR3. D genes are given only for firm matches. The size field is filled for only some rows; it gives once, few, many or a size class.

TRBV11-3	TRBJ2-2	-	few	TGTGCCAGCAGCTTAGGACCAGTCACCGGGGAGCTGTTTTTT	CASSLGPVTGELFF
TRBV27	TRBJ2-7	-	many	TGTGCCAGCAGTTTAGCAGAGGGGCTCGAGCAGTACTTC	CASSLAEGLEQYF
TRBV11-2	TRBJ2-7	TRBD1	many	TGTGCCAGCAGCTCAACTCGGGACAGATTCTACGAGCAGTACTTC	CASSSTRDRFYEQYF
TRBV20-1	TRBJ2-7	TRBD2	few	TGCAGTGCTAGATACATCAGCGGGGCCTACGAGCAGTACTTC	CSARYISGAYEQYF
TRBV6-2/TRBV6-3	TRBJ2-3	TRBD2	-	TGTGCCAGCAGTCTTCGACTAGCGGGAGATGGGTTTACAGATACGCAGTATTTT	CASSLRLAGDGFTDTQYF
TRBV4-2	TRBJ2-3	-	few	TGTGCCAGCAGCCAAGATCTGGCAAGCACAGATACGCAGTATTTT	CASSQDLASTDTQYF
TRBV28	TRBJ2-1	TRBD1	many	TGTGCCAGCAGTTTATGGAAAGGGGGCGCCTATCCCAATGAGCAGTTCTTC	CASSLWKGGAYPNEQFF
TRBV7-9	TRBJ2-5	TRBD2	few	TGTGCCAGCAGCTATCCGGGACTAGCCCAAGAGACCCAGTACTTC	CASSYPGLAQETQYF
TRBV6-4	TRBJ2-5	TRBD1	-	TGTGCCAGCAGTGACTCAGAAGGGGACAGCAGGATTCAAGAGACCCAGTACTTC	CASSDSEGDSRIQETQYF
TRBV12-3/TRBV12-4	TRBJ1-6	-	few	TGTGCCAGCAGTCCGGAGGGAAACTCACCCCTCCACTTT	CASSPEGNSPLHF
TRBV27	TRBJ2-7	-	-	TGTGCCAGCAGTCGACTGAGCTCCTACGAGCAGTACTTC	CASSRLSSYEQYF
TRBV4-2	TRBJ2-2	TRBD2	-	TGTGCCAGCAGCCAAGAATGGAGGACTAGCGGGAGAAAAAGCACCGGGGAGCTGTTTTTT	CASSQEWRTSGRKSTGELFF
TRBV20-1	TRBJ2-1	-	few	TGCAGTGCTAGGGCTGGGGTCCGCGGGTATTATGAGCAGTTCTTC	CSARAGVRGYYEQFF
TRBV29-1	TRBJ2-5	-	many	TGCAGCGTCGACGCCCGGGGGCGGGAGCGTTGGGAGACCCAGTACTTC	CSVDARGRERWETQYF
TRBV5-1	TRBJ2-1	-	many	TGCGCCAGCAGCTTGGGGGTGCCAAATGAGCAGTTCTTC	CASSLGVPNEQFF
TRBV6-2/TRBV6-3	TRBJ2-7	TRBD2	-	TGTGCCAGTGAGACTAGCGGGAGGACCGAGCAGTACTTC	CASETSGRTEQYF
TRBV12-3/TRBV12-4	TRBJ2-5	-	many	TGTGCCAGCAGTCTGACCAGCCGGGCCTGGGAGACCCAGTACTTC	CASSLTSRAWETQYF
TRBV11-2	TRBJ2-7	TRBD1	-	TGTGCCAGCAGCTTAGATTTTGGGACAGGGTCCTACGAGCAGTACTTC	CASSLDFGTGSYEQYF
TRBV24-1	TRBJ2-3	-	many	TGTGCCACCAGTGATTTAGGGGACTCAAGCACAGATACGCAGTATTTT	CATSDLGDSSTDTQYF
TRBV25-1	TRBJ2-2	TRBD1	many	TGTGCCAGCAGTGACCCCGGGACAGGGCTCACCGGGGAGCTGTTTTTT	CASSDPGTGLTGELFF
TRBV12-3/TRBV12-4	TRBJ2-7	-	many	TGTGCCAGCAGTTTTGGAGGGCAACCTCCTACCGAGCAGTACTTC	CASSFGGQPPTEQYF
TRBV12-3/TRBV12-4	TRBJ1-3	-	few	TGTGCCAGCAGTTTACCTGGGACGGATGGAAACACCATATATTTT	CASSLPGTDGNTIYF
TRBV6-1	TRBJ1-2	TRBD1	-	TGTGCCAGCAGTCAGACAGGGGATTACTATGGCTACACCTTC	CASSQTGDYYGYTF
TRBV6-1	TRBJ2-5	TRBD2	-	TGTGCCAGCAGTCCCCGCGGACTAGCGGGAAGGGGAGAGACCCAGTACTTC	CASSPRGLAGRGETQYF
TRBV12-3/TRBV12-4	TRBJ2-1	TRBD2	many	TGTGCCAGCAGTGCCGGACTAGCGGGACCCTACAATGAGCAGTTCTTC	CASSAGLAGPYNEQFF
TRBV27	TRBJ2-7	TRBD2	many	TGTGCCAGCGCGGTCTTGACTAGCGGCCTTTCCTACGAGCAGTACTTC	CASAVLTSGLSYEQYF
TRBV27	TRBJ2-7	TRBD2	-	TGTGCCAGCAGCCTGGGGGCTAGCGGGCTTAATTCCTACGAGCAGTACTTC	CASSLGASGLNSYEQYF
TRBV20-1	TRBJ2-7	-	-	TGCAGTGCGCTGGCCCCGATACTCCGCTCCTACGAGCAGTACTTC	CSALAPILRSYEQYF
TRBV7-9	TRBJ2-3	-	many	TGTGCCAGCAGCTTACACACCCGCACAGATACGCAGTATTTT	CASSLHTRTDTQYF
TRBV29-1	TRBJ2-1	-	-	TGCAGCGTTGAACCGCAGGGATCCTACAATGAGCAGTTCTTC	CSVEPQGSYNEQFF
TRBV11-1	TRBJ2-7	TRBD2	-	TGTGCCAGCAGCCCCCCGGGACTAGCGGGAGATCGGCTCTACGAGCAGTACTTC	CASSPPGLAGDRLYEQYF
TRBV5-1	TRBJ2-5	-	few	TGCGCCAGCAGCTTAGGTTGGGAAGGGAAGGACTACGGTTTCAAGACCCAGTACTTC	CASSLGWEGKDYGFKTQYF
TRBV10-3	TRBJ2-5	-	few	TGTGCCATCAGTGCCCGGGACTCCGCGCCACCTGAGACCCAGTACTTC	CAISARDSAPPETQYF
TRBV7-3	TRBJ2-3	TRBD2	-	TGTGCCAGCCCAACCGGGAGGTGCACAGATACGCAGTATTTT	CASPTGRCTDTQYF
TRBV28	TRBJ2-5	-	few	TGTGCCAGCGAATGGACCGCCGGGACCCAGTACTTC	CASEWTAGTQYF
TRBV5-1	TRBJ1-1	TRBD1	-	TGCGCCAGCAGCCCCTTCCCCCCGGGACAGGGGAGGAACACTGAAGCTTTCTTT	CASSPFPPGQGRNTEAFF
TRBV7-2	TRBJ2-1	-	few	TGTGCCAGCAGCTTAGCTAGGGGGGATGAGCAGTTCTTC	CASSLARGDEQFF
TRBV29-1	TRBJ1-2	-	few	TGCAGCGTTGAAGTCGAACAGGGATATGGCTACACCTTC	CSVEVEQGYGYTF
TRBV11-2	TRBJ1-2	TRBD1	once	TGTGCCAGCAGCCAAAAAGGGACAGGGGCGTTCAGGAACTATGGCTACACCTTC	CASSQKGTGAFRNYGYTF
TRBV30	TRBJ1-5	-	-	TGTGCCTGGAGTAGCCAGGAATTACAGCCCCAGCATTTT	CAWSSQELQPQHF
TRBV7-3	TRBJ2-2	-	-	TGTGCCAGCAGCTTAGGTCCTGGGACCCCCCCCGGGGAGCTGTTTTTT	CASSLGPGTPPGELFF
TRBV20-1	TRBJ2-3	-	-	TGCAGTGCTAGAGATTCGAGGACCGCAGATACGCAGTATTTT	CSARDSRTADTQYF
TRBV12-3/TRBV12-4	TRBJ1-5	TRBD1	many	TGTGCCAGCAGTGCAACAGGGGGCCGGCAGCCCCAGCATTTT	CASSATGGRQPQHF
TRBV7-2	TRBJ2-5	TRBD2	-	TGTGCCAGCAGCCCTTACTTAGCGGGAGGGTGGGAGACCCAGTACTTC	CASSPYLAGGWETQYF
TRBV12-3/TRBV12-4	TRBJ2-4	TRBD2	few	TGTGCCAGCAGTTTATTGGCGGGAGTAGGAAACATTCAGTACTTC	CASSLLAGVGNIQYF
TRBV29-1	TRBJ1-3	-	-	TGCAGCGTTGAAGGCCAGCCGGACACCATATATTTT	CSVEGQPDTIYF
TRBV10-3	TRBJ2-7	TRBD2	few	TGTGCCATCAATGACGGGACTAGTGCGTACGAGCAGTACTTC	CAINDGTSAYEQYF
TRBV18	TRBJ2-1	-	few	TGTGCCAGCTCACCCTTCAAGGAGTGGCCCGGAAACAATGAGCAGTTCTTC	CASSPFKEWPGNNEQFF
TRBV10-3	TRBJ2-7	-	-	TGTGCCATCAATTCCGGGACTCGCCAAGGGGAGCAGTACTTC	CAINSGTRQGEQYF
TRBV4-3	TRBJ1-1	TRBD1	-	TGCGCCAGCAGCCAAGATGTCCAGGGGGTGAACACTGAAGCTTTCTTT	CASSQDVQGVNTEAFF
TRBV12-3/TRBV12-4	TRBJ2-5	-	few	TGTGCCAGCAGTTTTCCGTGGCAAGAGACCCAGTACTTC	CASSFPWQETQYF